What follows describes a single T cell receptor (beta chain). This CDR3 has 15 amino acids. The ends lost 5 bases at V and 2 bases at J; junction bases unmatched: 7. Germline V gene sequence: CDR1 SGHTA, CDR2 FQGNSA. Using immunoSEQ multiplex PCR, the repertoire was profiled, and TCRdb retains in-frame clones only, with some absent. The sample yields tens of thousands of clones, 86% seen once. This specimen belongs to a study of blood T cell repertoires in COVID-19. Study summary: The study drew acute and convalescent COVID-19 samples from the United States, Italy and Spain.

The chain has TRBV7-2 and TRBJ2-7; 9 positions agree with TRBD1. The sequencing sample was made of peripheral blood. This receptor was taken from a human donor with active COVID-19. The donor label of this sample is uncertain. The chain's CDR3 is CASSPWGQGPYEQYF. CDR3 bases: TGTGCCAGCAGCCCCTGGGGACAGGGACCCTACGAGCAGTACTTC. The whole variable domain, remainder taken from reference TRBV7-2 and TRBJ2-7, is GAGVSQSPSNKVTEKGKDVELRCDPISGHTALYWYRQSLGQGLEFLIYFQGNSAPDKSGLPSDRFSAERTGGSVSTLTIQRTQQEDSAVYLCASSPWGQGPYEQYFGPGTRLTVT.